This T cell receptor (beta chain) was sequenced for a study of breast tumors, draining lymph nodes, adjacent tissues. Points from the study as a whole: Tumor T cell lymph node origin was a supported hypothesis, not proven. Tumor TCR diversity was below lymph nodes but above nontumor tissue. Most tumor T cells seemingly derive from lymph node, then expand in tumor.

The V segment lost 1 base and the J segment 6 bases; nucleotides outside the gene matches: 8. This CDR3 region has 14 residues. Germline V gene sequence: CDR1 DFQATT, CDR2 SNEGSKA (reference sequence). TCRdb re-derived calls from the multiplex PCR reads in MiXCR, one entry per CDR3 protein. The repertoire holds fewer than 300,000 distinct CDR3 sequences, with 32% as singletons. This clonotype was observed at least ten times. Its antigen is not identified. Breast cancer patients provided tissue from their axillary draining lymph nodes. The clonotype originates from a female donor with breast cancer. Some clones in this sample may be carry-over from other donors' samples. Sequencing was carried out using axillary lymph node tissue. V usage is TRBV20-1 and J usage is TRBJ2-7; TRBD2 matches at 8 bases. The DNA of the CDR3 is TGCAGTGCTAGAGTGTCGGGAGGGCCCGGCGAGCAGTACTTC. As protein: CSARVSGGPGEQYF.